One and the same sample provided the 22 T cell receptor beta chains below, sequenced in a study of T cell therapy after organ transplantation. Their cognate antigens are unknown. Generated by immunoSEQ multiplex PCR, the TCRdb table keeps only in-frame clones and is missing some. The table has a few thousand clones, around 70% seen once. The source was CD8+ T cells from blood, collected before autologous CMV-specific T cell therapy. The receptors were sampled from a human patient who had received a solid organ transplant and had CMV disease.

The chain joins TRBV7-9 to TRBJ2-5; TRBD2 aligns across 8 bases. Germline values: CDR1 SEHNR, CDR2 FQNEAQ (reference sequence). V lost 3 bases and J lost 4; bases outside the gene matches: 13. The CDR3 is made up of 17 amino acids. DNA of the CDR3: TGTGCCAGCAGCTTGGCCCTAGCGGGCGTGCATGTAGAGACCCAGTACTTC. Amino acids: CASSLALAGVHVETQYF.

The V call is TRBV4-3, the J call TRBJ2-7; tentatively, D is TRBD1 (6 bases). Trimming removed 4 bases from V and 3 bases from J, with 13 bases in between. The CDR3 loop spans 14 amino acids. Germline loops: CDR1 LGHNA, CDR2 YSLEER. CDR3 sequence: CASSPKEDSYEQYF. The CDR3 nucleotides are TGCGCCAGCAGCCCGAAAGAGGACAGCTACGAGCAGTACTTC.

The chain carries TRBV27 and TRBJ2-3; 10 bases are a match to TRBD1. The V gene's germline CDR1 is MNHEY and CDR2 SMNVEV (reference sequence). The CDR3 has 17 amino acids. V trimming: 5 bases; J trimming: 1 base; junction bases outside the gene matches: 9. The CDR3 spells CASSPSTGTGGTDTQYF. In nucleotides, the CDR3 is TGTGCCAGCAGTCCCTCGACCGGGACAGGGGGCACAGATACGCAGTATTTT.

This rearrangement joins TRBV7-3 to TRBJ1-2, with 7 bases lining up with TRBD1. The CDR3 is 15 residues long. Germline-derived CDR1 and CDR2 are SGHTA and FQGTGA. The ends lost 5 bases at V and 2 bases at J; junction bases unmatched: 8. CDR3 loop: CASSPVGGANYGYTF. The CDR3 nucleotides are TGTGCCAGCAGCCCTGTAGGGGGCGCAAACTATGGCTACACCTTC.

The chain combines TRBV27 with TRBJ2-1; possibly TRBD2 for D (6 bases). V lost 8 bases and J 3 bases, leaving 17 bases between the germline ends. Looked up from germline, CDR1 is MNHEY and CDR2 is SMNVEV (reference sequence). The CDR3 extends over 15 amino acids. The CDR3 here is CASARRGQGYNEQFF. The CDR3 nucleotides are TGTGCCAGCGCCCGGAGGGGTCAGGGCTACAATGAGCAGTTCTTC.

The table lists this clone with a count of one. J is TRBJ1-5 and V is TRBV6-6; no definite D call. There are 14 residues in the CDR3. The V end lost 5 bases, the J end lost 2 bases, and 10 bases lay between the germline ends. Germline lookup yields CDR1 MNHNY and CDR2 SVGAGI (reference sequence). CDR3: CASSRKSGNQPQHF. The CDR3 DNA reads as TGTGCCAGCAGTCGGAAGAGCGGCAATCAGCCCCAGCATTTT.

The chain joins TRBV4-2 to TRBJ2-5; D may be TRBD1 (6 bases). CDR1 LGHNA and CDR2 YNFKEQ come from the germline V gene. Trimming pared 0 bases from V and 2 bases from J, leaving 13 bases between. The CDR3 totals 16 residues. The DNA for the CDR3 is TGTGCCAGCAGCCAAGAGCAGGGGCTAGGGCAAGAGACCCAGTACTTC. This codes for CASSQEQGLGQETQYF.

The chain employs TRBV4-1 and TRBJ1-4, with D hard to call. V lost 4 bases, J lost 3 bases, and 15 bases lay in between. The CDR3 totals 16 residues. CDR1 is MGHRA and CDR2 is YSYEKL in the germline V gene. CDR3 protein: CASSRIAGPANEKLFF. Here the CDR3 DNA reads TGCGCCAGCAGCCGAATTGCCGGGCCGGCTAATGAAAAACTGTTTTTT.

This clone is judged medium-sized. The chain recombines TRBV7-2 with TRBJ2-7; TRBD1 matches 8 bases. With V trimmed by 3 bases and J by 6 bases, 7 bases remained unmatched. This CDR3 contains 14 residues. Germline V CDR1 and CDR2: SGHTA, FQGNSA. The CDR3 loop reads CASSFGTGPREQYF. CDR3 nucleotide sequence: TGTGCCAGCAGCTTCGGGACAGGTCCGCGCGAGCAGTACTTC.

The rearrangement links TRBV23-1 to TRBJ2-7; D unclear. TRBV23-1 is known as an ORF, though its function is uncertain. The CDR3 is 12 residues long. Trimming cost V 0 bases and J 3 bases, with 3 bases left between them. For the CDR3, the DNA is TGCGCCAGCAGTCAATCGAACTACGAGCAGTACTTC. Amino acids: CASSQSNYEQYF.

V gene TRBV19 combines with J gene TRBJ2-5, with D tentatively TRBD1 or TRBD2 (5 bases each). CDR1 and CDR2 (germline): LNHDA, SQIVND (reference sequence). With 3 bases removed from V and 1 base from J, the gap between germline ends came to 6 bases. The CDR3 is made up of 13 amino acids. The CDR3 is CASSMGTQETQYF. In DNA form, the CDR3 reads TGTGCCAGTAGTATGGGGACCCAAGAGACCCAGTACTTC.

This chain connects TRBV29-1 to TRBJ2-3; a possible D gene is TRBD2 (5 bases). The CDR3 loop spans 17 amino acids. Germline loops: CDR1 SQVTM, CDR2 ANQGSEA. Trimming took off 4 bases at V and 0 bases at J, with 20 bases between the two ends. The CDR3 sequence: CSVGSSVEQFSTDTQYF. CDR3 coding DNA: TGCAGCGTTGGAAGTAGCGTAGAACAGTTTAGCACAGATACGCAGTATTTT.

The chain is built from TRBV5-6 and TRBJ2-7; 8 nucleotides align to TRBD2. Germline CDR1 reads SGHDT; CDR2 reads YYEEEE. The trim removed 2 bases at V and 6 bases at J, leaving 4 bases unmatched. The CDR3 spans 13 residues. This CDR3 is CASSFRAGVEQYF. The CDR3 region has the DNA TGTGCCAGCAGCTTCAGAGCGGGAGTCGAGCAGTACTTC.

CDR3: CASSYSLAGDGETQYF. CDR3 sequence (DNA): TGTGCCAGCAGCTACAGTCTAGCGGGAGATGGAGAGACCCAGTACTTC. The genes are TRBV7-9 and TRBJ2-5; 10 bases align to TRBD2. V trimming: 4 bases; J trimming: 4 bases; junction bases outside the gene matches: 9. There are 16 residues in the CDR3. CDR1 is SEHNR, CDR2 FQNEAQ, per germline (reference sequence).

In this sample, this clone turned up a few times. DNA of the CDR3: TGTGCCACCCCATTGTGCCGGGCCAAAAACATTCAGTACTTC. Its protein is CATPLCRAKNIQYF. The rearrangement links TRBV6-5 to TRBJ2-4; D is uncertain. Germline V gives CDR1 MNHEY, CDR2 SVGAGI. This CDR3 region has 14 residues. V was pared by 10 bases and J by 1 base, with 14 bases between.

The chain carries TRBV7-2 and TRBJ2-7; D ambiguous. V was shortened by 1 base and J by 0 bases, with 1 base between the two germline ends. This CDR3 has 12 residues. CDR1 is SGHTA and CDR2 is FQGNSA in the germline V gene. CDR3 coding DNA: TGTGCCAGCAGCTTAGTCTCCTACGAGCAGTACTTC. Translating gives CASSLVSYEQYF.

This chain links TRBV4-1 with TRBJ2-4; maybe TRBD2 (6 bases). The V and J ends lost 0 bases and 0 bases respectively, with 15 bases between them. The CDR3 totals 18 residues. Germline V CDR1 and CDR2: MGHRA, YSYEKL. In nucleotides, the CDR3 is TGCGCCAGCAGCCAAGAGCTAGGGCAGGGACTAGCCAAAAACATTCAGTACTTC. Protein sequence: CASSQELGQGLAKNIQYF.

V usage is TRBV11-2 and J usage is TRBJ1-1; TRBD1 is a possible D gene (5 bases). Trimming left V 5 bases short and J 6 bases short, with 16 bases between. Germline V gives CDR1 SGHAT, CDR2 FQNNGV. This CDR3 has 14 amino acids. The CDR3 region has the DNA TGTGCCAGCAGCCGAGTGGGAGGGGCCCCTGAAGCTTTCTTT. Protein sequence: CASSRVGGAPEAFF.

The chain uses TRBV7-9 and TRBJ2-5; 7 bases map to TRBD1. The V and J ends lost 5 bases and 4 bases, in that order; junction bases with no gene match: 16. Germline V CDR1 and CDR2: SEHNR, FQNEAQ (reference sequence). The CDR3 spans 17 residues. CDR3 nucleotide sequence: TGTGCCAGCAGCCCTCCGACCCGGCGACAGGGTGGAGAGACCCAGTACTTC. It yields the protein CASSPPTRRQGGETQYF.

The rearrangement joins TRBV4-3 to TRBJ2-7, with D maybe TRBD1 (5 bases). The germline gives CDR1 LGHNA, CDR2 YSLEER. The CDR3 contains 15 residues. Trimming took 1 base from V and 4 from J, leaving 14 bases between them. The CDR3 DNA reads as TGCGCCAGCAGCCAAGGGACAAGGGGCCTGTACGAGCAGTACTTC. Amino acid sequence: CASSQGTRGLYEQYF.

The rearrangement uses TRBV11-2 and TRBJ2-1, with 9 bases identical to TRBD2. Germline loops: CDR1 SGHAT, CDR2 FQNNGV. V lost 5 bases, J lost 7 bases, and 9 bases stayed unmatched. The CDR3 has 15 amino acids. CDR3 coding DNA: TGTGCCAGCAGCGTTACTAGCGGGTCCTCGAATGAGCAGTTCTTC. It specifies CASSVTSGSSNEQFF.

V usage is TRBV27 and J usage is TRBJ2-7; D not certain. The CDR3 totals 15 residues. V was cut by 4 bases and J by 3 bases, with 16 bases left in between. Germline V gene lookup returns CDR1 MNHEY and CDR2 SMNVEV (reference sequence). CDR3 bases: TGTGCCAGCAGTTCACCGGTACCACCTGTCTACGAGCAGTACGTC. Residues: CASSSPVPPVYEQYV.